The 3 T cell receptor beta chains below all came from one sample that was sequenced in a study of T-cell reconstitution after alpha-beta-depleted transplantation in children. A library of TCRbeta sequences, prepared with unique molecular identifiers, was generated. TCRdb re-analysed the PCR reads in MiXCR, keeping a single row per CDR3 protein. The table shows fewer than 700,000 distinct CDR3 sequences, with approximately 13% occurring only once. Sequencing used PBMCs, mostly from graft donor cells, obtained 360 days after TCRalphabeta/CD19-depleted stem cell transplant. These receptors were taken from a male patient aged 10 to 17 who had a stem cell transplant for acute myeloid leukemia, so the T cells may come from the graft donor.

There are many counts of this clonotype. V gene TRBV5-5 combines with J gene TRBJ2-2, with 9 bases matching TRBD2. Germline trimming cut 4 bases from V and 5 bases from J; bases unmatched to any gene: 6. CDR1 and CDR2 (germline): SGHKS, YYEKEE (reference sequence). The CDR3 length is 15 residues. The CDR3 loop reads CASSGAGGQTGELFF. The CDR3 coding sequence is TGTGCCAGCAGCGGAGCGGGAGGCCAAACCGGGGAGCTGTTTTTT. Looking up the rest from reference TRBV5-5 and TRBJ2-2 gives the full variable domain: DAGVTQSPTHLIKTRGQQVTLRCSPISGHKSVSWYQQVLGQGPQFIFQYYEKEERGRGNFPDRFSARQFPNYSSELNVNALLLGDSALYLCASSGAGGQTGELFFGEGSRLTVL.

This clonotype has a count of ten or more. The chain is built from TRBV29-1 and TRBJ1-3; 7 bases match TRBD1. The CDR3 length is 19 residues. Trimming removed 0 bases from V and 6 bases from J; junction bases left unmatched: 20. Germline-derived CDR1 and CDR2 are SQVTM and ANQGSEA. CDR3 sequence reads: CSVEDRDRAGPEKVNTIYF. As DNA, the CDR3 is TGCAGCGTTGAAGATCGGGACAGAGCAGGCCCCGAAAAAGTAAACACCATATATTTT.

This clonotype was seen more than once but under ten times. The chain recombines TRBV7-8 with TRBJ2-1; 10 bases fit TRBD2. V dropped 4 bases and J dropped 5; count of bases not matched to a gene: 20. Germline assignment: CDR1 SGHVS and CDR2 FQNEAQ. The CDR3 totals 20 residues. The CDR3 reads CASSSPSSASGREGDNEQFF. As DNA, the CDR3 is TGTGCCAGCAGCTCCCCGAGTTCGGCTAGCGGGAGAGAGGGCGACAATGAGCAGTTCTTC.